A single sample gave rise to the 24 T cell receptor beta chains below, sequenced in a study of T cell repertoires in cytomegalovirus infection. Their antigens are not known. TCRdb fed the reads into MiXCR, producing one record per CDR3 protein. The sample holds about 830,000 distinct CDR3 sequences, 32% seen once. The sequenced sample was cultured CD8+ T cells from PBMCs, obtained from culture after CMV antigen stimulation. The receptors here all came from a human donor in good health (CMV status not recorded). Some clones in this sample may be carry-over from other donors' samples.

This clonotype was recorded a few times. The rearrangement links TRBV12-5 to TRBJ2-2; the D gene is possibly TRBD2 (5 bases). The CDR3 runs 15 residues. Deletions cut 6 bases from V and 3 bases from J, with 14 bases between. Germline V gene data show CDR1 as LGHNT and CDR2 as FRNRAP. For the CDR3, the DNA is TGTGCTAGTGGACTCGACCGGACTCACACCGGGGAGCTGTTTTTT. It yields the protein CASGLDRTHTGELFF.

This rearrangement joins TRBV25-1 to TRBJ1-2, with 8 nucleotides matching TRBD1. Germline V lookup: CDR1 MGHDK, CDR2 SYGVNS. The CDR3 is 15 amino acids. The junction had 11 bases not matched to a gene; V was cut back by 3 bases and J by 8 bases. In nucleotides, the CDR3 is TGTGCCAGCAGTGACTGGGGACAGGCATGGCGGGGCTACACCTTC. This gives the protein CASSDWGQAWRGYTF.

This clonotype was detected a few times. The CDR3, as DNA: TGTGCCAGCAGCCCCGGGGCTAGTAGGGGCCCTGGAAACACCATATATTTT. Translated, it gives CASSPGASRGPGNTIYF. V and J are TRBV9 and TRBJ1-3; a weak D match, TRBD1 (5 bases). Germline V gives CDR1 SGDLS, CDR2 YYNGEE. The ends were cut back, 4 bases at V and 2 bases at J, with 19 bases in the middle. This CDR3 is built from 17 residues.

This rearrangement joins TRBV7-6 to TRBJ2-3, with D perhaps matching TRBD2 (7 bases). The CDR3 has 15 amino acids. CDR1 and CDR2 from the germline V gene are SGHVS and FNYEAQ. Trimming removed 3 bases at V and 2 bases at J, with 12 bases between. The CDR3 sequence: CASSFVGGATDTQYF. The CDR3 nucleotides read TGTGCCAGCAGCTTTGTGGGGGGGGCCACAGATACGCAGTATTTT.

This clonotype has only one observation. This sequence joins TRBV19 and TRBJ2-2, with D hard to call. From germline, CDR1 is LNHDA and CDR2 SQIVND (reference sequence). This CDR3 spans 11 amino acids. V gave up 11 bases and J gave up 5 bases, with 9 bases separating them. The CDR3 region is CASQRTGELFF. In DNA form, the CDR3 reads TGTGCCTCCCAAAGGACCGGGGAGCTGTTTTTT.

Ten or more counts support this clonotype. The chain recombines TRBV7-8 with TRBJ2-5; D is perhaps TRBD1 or TRBD2 (5 bases each). Trimming cost V 5 bases and J 5 bases, with 12 bases left between them. The CDR3 is made up of 13 amino acids. CDR1 and CDR2 from the germline V gene are SGHVS and FQNEAQ. The CDR3: CASSAVGAETQYF. The DNA of the CDR3 is TGTGCCAGCAGCGCCGTCGGGGCGGAGACCCAGTACTTC. Variable domain in full (rest from reference TRBV7-8 and TRBJ2-5): GAGVSQSPRYKVAKRGQDVALRCDPISGHVSLFWYQQALGQGPEFLTYFQNEAQLDKSGLPSDRFFAERPEGSVSTLKIQRTQQEDSAVYLCASSAVGAETQYFGPGTRLLVL.

This clonotype was seen only once. The V call is TRBV20-1, the J call TRBJ1-2; 8 bases line up with TRBD1. The CDR3 contains 12 residues. Per the germline V gene, CDR1 is DFQATT and CDR2 is SNEGSKA (reference sequence). V shed 3 bases and J 6 bases; nucleotides not matched to a gene: 3. The CDR3 DNA is TGCAGTGCTAGGGACAGGGCTAATGGCTACACCTTC. It encodes CSARDRANGYTF.

There are a few counts of this clonotype. This sequence joins TRBV4-3 and TRBJ2-2, with 8 positions matching TRBD2. Germline values: CDR1 LGHNA, CDR2 YSLEER. J lost 1 base, V lost 0 bases, and 4 bases had no gene match. The CDR3 runs 17 residues. CDR3 nucleotide sequence: TGCGCCAGCAGCCAAGAATCCCGGGAGGGGAACACCGGGGAGCTGTTTTTT. This gives the protein CASSQESREGNTGELFF.

The chain uses TRBV11-3 and TRBJ2-3; tentative D call: TRBD1 (6 bases). The V gene lost 4 bases and the J gene lost 7 bases, with 12 bases spanning the gap. Per the germline V gene, CDR1 is SGHNT and CDR2 is YENEEA. This CDR3 region has 13 residues. CDR3 bases: TGTGCCAGCAGCTCCCGGACAGCTAATACGCAGTATTTT. As protein: CASSSRTANTQYF.

This clonotype was observed a few times. One junction end disagrees with the germline gene, perhaps due to a read error. This rearrangement joins TRBV27 to TRBJ1-5, with 8 positions matching TRBD1. Germline-derived CDR1 and CDR2 are MNHEY and SMNVEV (reference sequence). This CDR3 region has 22 residues. The CDR3 region is CASSLFAPDRVELDSGNQPQHF. CDR3 bases: TGTGCCAGCAGCTTATTCGCCCCGGACAGGGTCGAACTCGATTCGGGCAATCAGCCCCAGCATTTT.

This clonotype was found many times. The chain couples TRBV6-1 to TRBJ1-2, with D possibly matching TRBD1 (6 bases). Trimming removed 5 bases from V and 4 bases from J, with 14 bases in between. The CDR3 covers 14 residues. In germline, CDR1 is MNHNS, CDR2 SASEGT. The CDR3 nucleotides are TGTGCCAGCAGTTTGGACAGTGTTGGCTATGGCTACACCTTC. Protein product: CASSLDSVGYGYTF.

In this sample, this clonotype turned up many times. The V call is TRBV7-8, the J call TRBJ2-1, with 10 positions matching TRBD2. Germline V gene data show CDR1 as SGHVS and CDR2 as FQNEAQ. This CDR3 comprises 15 residues. V lost 3 bases to trimming and J lost 9 bases; unmatched junction nucleotides: 8. This CDR3 reads CASSLGAGGPGEQFF. DNA for the CDR3: TGTGCCAGCAGCTTGGGAGCGGGGGGGCCTGGTGAGCAGTTCTTC.

The rearrangement uses TRBV7-9 and TRBJ2-5; the match to TRBD1 covers 7 bases. V dropped 5 bases and J dropped 2; count of bases not matched to a gene: 14. Germline CDR1 reads SEHNR; CDR2 reads FQNEAQ (reference sequence). The CDR3 length is 17 residues. CDR3 region: CASSPPTGWGNQETQYF. In nucleotides, the CDR3 is TGTGCCAGCAGCCCCCCGACAGGGTGGGGAAATCAAGAGACCCAGTACTTC.

The chain has TRBV9 and TRBJ1-6; TRBD1 matches 7 bases. This CDR3 has 14 residues. J gave up 11 bases and V 4 bases, and 9 bases lay outside the gene matches. The germline gives CDR1 SGDLS, CDR2 YYNGEE. Written as DNA, the CDR3 is TGTGCCAGCAGCTCGCGACAGGGAGCGACACCCCTCCACTTT. This encodes CASSSRQGATPLHF.

This clonotype showed up just a few times. This chain uses TRBV20-1 with TRBJ2-7, with 12 bases matching TRBD2. V was pared by 6 bases and J by 3 bases, with 9 bases of the junction left unmatched. This CDR3 is built from 15 residues. Germline loops: CDR1 DFQATT, CDR2 SNEGSKA (reference sequence). The CDR3 reads CSATSGGRNIYEQYF. In nucleotides, the CDR3 is TGCAGTGCCACTAGCGGGGGGCGAAACATCTACGAGCAGTACTTC.

In its sample, this clonotype was seen once. The CDR3 loop reads CASSEGAGGLTDTQYF. In nucleotides, the CDR3 is TGTGCCAGCAGCGAGGGAGCGGGGGGACTCACAGATACGCAGTATTTT. V gene TRBV9 combines with J gene TRBJ2-3; 9 bases align to TRBD2. J was trimmed by 2 bases and V by 3 bases; bases with no gene match: 7. Looked up from germline, CDR1 is SGDLS and CDR2 is YYNGEE. The CDR3 spans 16 residues.

The chain joins TRBV7-9 to TRBJ2-5; D not certain. The CDR3 is made up of 14 amino acids. Per the germline V gene, CDR1 is SEHNR and CDR2 is FQNEAQ (reference sequence). The ends were cut back, 3 bases at V and 4 bases at J, with 12 bases in the middle. This CDR3 reads CASSLGRGSETQYF. CDR3 sequence (DNA): TGTGCCAGCAGCTTGGGTCGAGGATCAGAGACCCAGTACTTC.

This clonotype was picked up a small number of times. J is TRBJ1-5 and V is TRBV7-6; 7 nucleotides align to TRBD1. Per the germline V gene, CDR1 is SGHVS and CDR2 is FNYEAQ. There are 13 residues in the CDR3. The junction had 5 bases not matched to a gene; V was cut back by 5 bases and J by 7 bases. The CDR3 loop reads CASSVDRDQPQHF. The CDR3 region has the DNA TGTGCCAGCAGCGTCGACAGGGACCAGCCCCAGCATTTT.

This clonotype was seen a single time. Since no conserved phenylalanine or tryptophan closes the CDR3, a read error is the likely cause. This sequence joins TRBV7-2 and TRBJ1-2, with 7 nucleotides matching TRBD1. With 0 bases clipped from V and 4 bases from J, the junction kept 8 bases outside the gene matches. CDR3 length: 16 residues. Germline V gene sequence: CDR1 SGHTA, CDR2 FQGNSA. The CDR3 DNA reads as TGTGCCAGCAGCTTAGCCCCCAGGGGGGAAAGCTATGGCTACACCATC. This codes for CASSLAPRGESYGYTI.

This clonotype turned up a few times. The gene calls are TRBV7-2 and TRBJ2-3; perhaps TRBD2 as D (6 bases). The ends were cut back, 5 bases at V and 0 bases at J, with 18 bases in the middle. The CDR3 spans 17 residues. Germline V gives CDR1 SGHTA, CDR2 FQGNSA. The CDR3 nucleotides are TGTGCCAGCAGCGTAAGGTACGGCGGGGCAAGCACAGATACGCAGTATTTT. Translation gives CASSVRYGGASTDTQYF.

This clonotype was seen only a few times. This chain links TRBV27 with TRBJ2-1; TRBD2 matches 7 bases. V lost 2 bases to trimming and J lost 2 bases; unmatched junction nucleotides: 3. The V gene's germline CDR1 is MNHEY and CDR2 SMNVEV (reference sequence). The CDR3 consists of 15 residues. The CDR3 DNA follows: TGTGCCAGCAGTTTAAGCGGGGCCCCCTACAATGAGCAGTTCTTC. This gives the protein CASSLSGAPYNEQFF.

This clonotype turned up a few times. The J gene is TRBJ2-5, the V gene TRBV12-3 or TRBV12-4; 10 bases agree with TRBD1. CDR3 length: 14 residues. J gave up 4 bases and V 5 bases, and 4 bases lay outside the gene matches. CDR3 loop: CASSPTGGLETQYF. CDR3 in DNA: TGTGCCAGCAGTCCGACAGGGGGCCTAGAGACCCAGTACTTC.

There are many counts of this clonotype. V and J are TRBV7-2 and TRBJ2-5; the match to TRBD2 covers 8 bases. V was clipped by 5 bases and J by 2 bases; unmatched bases: 7. CDR1 and CDR2 (germline): SGHTA, FQGNSA. This CDR3 has 15 amino acids. DNA of the CDR3: TGTGCCAGCAGCGCCCTTCGGGGGGGGCAAGAGACCCAGTACTTC. Its protein product is CASSALRGGQETQYF.

Many counts were recorded for this clonotype. The chain combines TRBV7-2 with TRBJ1-6; a possible D gene is TRBD1 (6 bases). Trimming removed 4 bases from V and 8 bases from J, with 21 bases in between. Germline assignment: CDR1 SGHTA and CDR2 FQGNSA. The length of the CDR3 is 17 residues. CDR3 in amino acids: CASSSTWGGPPYSPLHF. CDR3 coding DNA: TGTGCCAGCAGCTCGACCTGGGGGGGCCCTCCCTATTCACCCCTCCACTTT.